This is a list of T cell receptor beta chains from one sample in a study of T cells after yellow fever vaccination. TCRdb reprocessed the 5' RACE reads with MiXCR, giving one entry per CDR3 protein. This table holds roughly 400,000 distinct CDR3 sequences, around 19% found once. The material was PBMCs, obtained before the yellow fever booster vaccination. The origin of the receptors is a man between 18 and 29 years old who received the YFV17D yellow fever vaccine. CDR3s leave out the opening cysteine and the closing phenylalanine or tryptophan. Fields, in order: V gene, CDR3 protein.

V: TRBV19
CDR3: ASRGRGPDTQY

V: TRBV5-1
CDR3: ASSHGAGAQDTQY

V: TRBV27
CDR3: ASTLGYEQY

V: TRBV12-3/TRBV12-4
CDR3: ASSLGRGTFEAF

V: TRBV6-2/TRBV6-3
CDR3: ASSYGSTYEQY

V: TRBV6-4
CDR3: ASSARGAGAYNEQF

V: TRBV4-2
CDR3: ASSQDQVIAGGSDTQY

V: TRBV12-3/TRBV12-4
CDR3: ASSLHGEYEQY

V: TRBV6-5
CDR3: ASSWGIKNIQY

V: TRBV5-1
CDR3: ASSIRPRGVTEAF

V: TRBV6-5
CDR3: ASSSSGLSTDTQY

V: TRBV7-2
CDR3: ASSLWKDTDTQY

V: TRBV18
CDR3: ASSPSATYSNQPQH

V: TRBV20-1
CDR3: SARDLLTSGGVPNIQY

V: TRBV6-5
CDR3: ASSRGRDRPQH

V: TRBV29-1
CDR3: SVRAGGLGANVLT

V: TRBV15
CDR3: ATSRDHGQITGELF

V: TRBV20-1
CDR3: SARTGRGLLNTEAF

V: TRBV4-1
CDR3: ASSQEAGLSLGYT

V: TRBV5-1
CDR3: ASSLVKGDGEKLF

V: TRBV5-4
CDR3: ASSLVGGVQETQY